This T cell receptor (beta chain) was captured in a study of graft-versus-host responses after intestinal transplantation. As for the study in general: Every recipient had anti-thymocyte globulin induction and around 3 years of tacrolimus plus steroids.

Study-wide results and caveats: The presence of high graft-versus-host to host-versus-graft clonal ratios in allografts characterized patients with graft-donor T cell macrochimerism.

The V and J ends lost 2 bases and 5 bases respectively, with 13 bases between them. This CDR3 has 14 residues. Germline V gene lookup returns CDR1 SNHLY and CDR2 FYNNEI. Regarding this clone: Its antigen remains unknown.

Sequencing used immunoSEQ multiplex PCR; TCRdb keeps in-frame clones, though not all of them. The data show approximately 79,000 clones, around 80% seen once. The source is a human donor who received an intestinal transplant. This chain connects TRBV2 to TRBJ2-7; tentatively, D is TRBD2 (6 bases). The sample here was unstimulated CD4+ T cells sorted from spleen or lymph node cells, taken before intestinal transplant. CDR3 nucleotide sequence: TGTGCCAGCAGTGAAACTAGGGGAGGCAACGAGCAGTACTTC. This encodes CASSETRGGNEQYF.